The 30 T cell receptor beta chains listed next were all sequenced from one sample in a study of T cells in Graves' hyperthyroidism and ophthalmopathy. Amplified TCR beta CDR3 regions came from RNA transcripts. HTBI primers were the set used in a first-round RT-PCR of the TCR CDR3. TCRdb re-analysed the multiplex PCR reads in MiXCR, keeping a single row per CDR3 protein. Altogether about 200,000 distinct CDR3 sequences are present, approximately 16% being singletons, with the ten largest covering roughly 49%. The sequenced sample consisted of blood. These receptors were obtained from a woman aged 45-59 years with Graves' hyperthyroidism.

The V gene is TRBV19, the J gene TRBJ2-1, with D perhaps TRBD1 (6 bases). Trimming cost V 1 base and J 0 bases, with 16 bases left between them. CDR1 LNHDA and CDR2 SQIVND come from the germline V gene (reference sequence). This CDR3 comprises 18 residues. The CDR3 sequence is CASSIGGPGQSSYNEQFF. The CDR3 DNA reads TGTGCCAGTAGTATAGGGGGGCCGGGCCAAAGCTCCTACAATGAGCAGTTCTTC.

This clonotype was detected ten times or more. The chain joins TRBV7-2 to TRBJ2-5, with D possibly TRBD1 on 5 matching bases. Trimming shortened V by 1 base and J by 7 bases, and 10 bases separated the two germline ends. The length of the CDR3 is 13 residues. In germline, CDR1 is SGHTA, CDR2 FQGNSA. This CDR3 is CASSLEGQGTQYF. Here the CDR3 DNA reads TGTGCCAGCAGCTTAGAGGGGCAGGGGACCCAGTACTTC. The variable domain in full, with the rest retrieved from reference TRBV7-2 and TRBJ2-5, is GAGVSQSPSNKVTEKGKDVELRCDPISGHTALYWYRQSLGQGLEFLIYFQGNSAPDKSGLPSDRFSAERTGGSVSTLTIQRTQQEDSAVYLCASSLEGQGTQYFGPGTRLLVL.

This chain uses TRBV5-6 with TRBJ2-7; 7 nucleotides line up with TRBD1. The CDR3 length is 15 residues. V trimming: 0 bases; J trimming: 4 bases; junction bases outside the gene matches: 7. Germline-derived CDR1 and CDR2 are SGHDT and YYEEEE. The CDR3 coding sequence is TGTGCCAGCAGCTTGGACCCCGGGACAGTATACGAGCAGTACTTC. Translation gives CASSLDPGTVYEQYF.

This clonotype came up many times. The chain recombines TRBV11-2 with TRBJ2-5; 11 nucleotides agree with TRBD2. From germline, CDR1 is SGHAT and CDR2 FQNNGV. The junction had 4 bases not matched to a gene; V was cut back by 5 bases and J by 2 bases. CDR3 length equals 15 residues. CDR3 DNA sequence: TGTGCCAGCAGCGATGGGACTAGCGGACAAGAGACCCAGTACTTC. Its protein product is CASSDGTSGQETQYF. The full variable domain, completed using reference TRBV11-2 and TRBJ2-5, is EAGVAQSPRYKIIEKRQSVAFWCNPISGHATLYWYQQILGQGPKLLIQFQNNGVVDDSQLPKDRFSAERLKGVDSTLKIQPAKLEDSAVYLCASSDGTSGQETQYFGPGTRLLVL.

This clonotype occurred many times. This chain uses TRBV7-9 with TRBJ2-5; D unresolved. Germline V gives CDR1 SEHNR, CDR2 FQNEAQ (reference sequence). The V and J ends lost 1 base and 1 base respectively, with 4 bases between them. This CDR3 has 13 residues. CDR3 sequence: CASSLDIQETQYF. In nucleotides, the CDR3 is TGTGCCAGCAGCTTAGACATCCAAGAGACCCAGTACTTC.

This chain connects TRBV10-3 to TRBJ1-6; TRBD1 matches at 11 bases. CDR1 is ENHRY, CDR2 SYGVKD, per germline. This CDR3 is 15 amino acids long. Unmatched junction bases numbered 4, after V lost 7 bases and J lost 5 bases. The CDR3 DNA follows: TGTGCCATCAACCCGGGACAGGGGGATAATTCACCCCTCCACTTT. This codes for CAINPGQGDNSPLHF.

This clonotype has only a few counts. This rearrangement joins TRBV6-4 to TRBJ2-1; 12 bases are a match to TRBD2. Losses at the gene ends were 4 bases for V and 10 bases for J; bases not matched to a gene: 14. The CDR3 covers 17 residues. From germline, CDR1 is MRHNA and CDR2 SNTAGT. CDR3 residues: CASSGLLAGGLLWEQFF. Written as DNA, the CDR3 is TGTGCCAGCAGTGGCCTACTAGCGGGAGGCCTCCTTTGGGAGCAGTTCTTC.

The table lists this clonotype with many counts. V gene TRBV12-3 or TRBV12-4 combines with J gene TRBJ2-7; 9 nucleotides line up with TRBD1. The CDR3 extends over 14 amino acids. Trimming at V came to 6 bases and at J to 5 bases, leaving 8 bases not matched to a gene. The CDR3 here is CASRRTGVENEQYF. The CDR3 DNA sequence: TGTGCCAGCAGAAGGACAGGGGTTGAAAACGAGCAGTACTTC.

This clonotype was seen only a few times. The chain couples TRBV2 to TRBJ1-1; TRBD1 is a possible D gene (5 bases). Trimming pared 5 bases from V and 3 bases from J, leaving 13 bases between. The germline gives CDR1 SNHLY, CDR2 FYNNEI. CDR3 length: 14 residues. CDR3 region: CASSSTVAYTEAFF. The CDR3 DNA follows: TGTGCCAGCAGTTCGACAGTCGCTTACACTGAAGCTTTCTTT.

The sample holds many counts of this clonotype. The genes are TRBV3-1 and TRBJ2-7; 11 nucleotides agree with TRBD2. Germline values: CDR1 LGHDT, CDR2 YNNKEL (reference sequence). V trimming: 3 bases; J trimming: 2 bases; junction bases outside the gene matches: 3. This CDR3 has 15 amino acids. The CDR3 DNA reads TGTGCCAGCAGCCAGGCGGGACTAGCGGCCTACGAGCAGTACTTC. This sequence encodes CASSQAGLAAYEQYF.

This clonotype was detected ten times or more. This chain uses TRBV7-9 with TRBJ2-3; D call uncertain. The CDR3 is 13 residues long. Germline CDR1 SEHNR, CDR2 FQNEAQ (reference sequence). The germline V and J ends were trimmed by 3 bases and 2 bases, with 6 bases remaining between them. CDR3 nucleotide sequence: TGTGCCAGCAGCTTTTGGTTCACAGATACGCAGTATTTT. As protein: CASSFWFTDTQYF.

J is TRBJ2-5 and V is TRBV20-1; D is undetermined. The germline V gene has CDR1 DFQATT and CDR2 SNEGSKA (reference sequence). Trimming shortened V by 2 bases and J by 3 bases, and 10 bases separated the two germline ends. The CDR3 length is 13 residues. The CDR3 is CSARSLRKETQYF. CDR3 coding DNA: TGCAGTGCTAGAAGCCTGAGGAAAGAGACCCAGTACTTC.

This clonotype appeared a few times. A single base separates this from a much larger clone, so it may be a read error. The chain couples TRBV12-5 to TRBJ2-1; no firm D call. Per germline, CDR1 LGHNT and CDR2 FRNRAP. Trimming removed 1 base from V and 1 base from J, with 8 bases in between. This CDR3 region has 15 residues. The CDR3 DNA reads TGTGCTAGTGGTTTGGGGGCGTTGTCCTACAATGAGCAGTTCTTC. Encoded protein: CASGLGALSYNEQFF.

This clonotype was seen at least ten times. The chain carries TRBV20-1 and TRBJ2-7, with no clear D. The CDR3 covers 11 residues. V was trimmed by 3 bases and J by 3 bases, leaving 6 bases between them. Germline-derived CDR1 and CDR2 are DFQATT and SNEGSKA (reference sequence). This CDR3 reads CSASIDYEQYF. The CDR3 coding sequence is TGCAGTGCTAGCATCGACTACGAGCAGTACTTC.

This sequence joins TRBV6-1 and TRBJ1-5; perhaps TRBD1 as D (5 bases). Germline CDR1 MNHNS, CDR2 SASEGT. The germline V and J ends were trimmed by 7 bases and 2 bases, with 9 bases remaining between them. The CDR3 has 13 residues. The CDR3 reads CASKVGGNQPQHF. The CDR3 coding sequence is TGTGCCAGCAAGGTAGGGGGCAATCAGCCCCAGCATTTT.

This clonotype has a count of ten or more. This CDR3 reads CASSLEWSSGNEQFF. CDR3 nucleotides: TGTGCCAGCAGCTTAGAGTGGAGCTCAGGCAATGAGCAGTTCTTC. This chain uses TRBV7-2 with TRBJ2-1; D not resolved. Germline V gives CDR1 SGHTA, CDR2 FQGNSA. The CDR3 loop spans 15 amino acids. The V gene lost 1 base and the J gene lost 6 bases, with 13 bases spanning the gap.

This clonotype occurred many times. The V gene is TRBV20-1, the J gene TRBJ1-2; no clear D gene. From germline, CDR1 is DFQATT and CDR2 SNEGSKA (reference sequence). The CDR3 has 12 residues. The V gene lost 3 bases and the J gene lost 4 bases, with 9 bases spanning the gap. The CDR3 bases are TGCAGTGCTAGTGAAGGGTCCTATGGCTACACCTTC. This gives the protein CSASEGSYGYTF.

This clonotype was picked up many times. DNA for the CDR3: TGTGCCAGCAGCCTCACACGGAGCACTGAAGCTTTCTTT. This translates into CASSLTRSTEAFF. J is TRBJ1-1 and V is TRBV6-1, with D hard to call. This CDR3 comprises 13 residues. V was cut by 6 bases and J by 4 bases, with 12 bases left in between. From germline, CDR1 is MNHNS and CDR2 SASEGT.

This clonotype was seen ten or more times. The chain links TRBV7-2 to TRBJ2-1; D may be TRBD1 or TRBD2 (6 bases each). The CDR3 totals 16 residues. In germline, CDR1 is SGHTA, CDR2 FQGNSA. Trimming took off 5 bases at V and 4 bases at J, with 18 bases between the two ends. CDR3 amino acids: CASSLNRERGYNEQFF. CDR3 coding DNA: TGTGCCAGCAGCCTAAACCGGGAGAGGGGGTACAATGAGCAGTTCTTC.

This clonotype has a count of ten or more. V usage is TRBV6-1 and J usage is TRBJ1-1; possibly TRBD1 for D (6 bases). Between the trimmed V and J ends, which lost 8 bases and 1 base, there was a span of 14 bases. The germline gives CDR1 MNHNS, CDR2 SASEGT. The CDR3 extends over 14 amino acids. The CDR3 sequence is CASGKGGSNTEAFF. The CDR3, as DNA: TGTGCCAGCGGGAAAGGGGGGTCGAACACTGAAGCTTTCTTT.

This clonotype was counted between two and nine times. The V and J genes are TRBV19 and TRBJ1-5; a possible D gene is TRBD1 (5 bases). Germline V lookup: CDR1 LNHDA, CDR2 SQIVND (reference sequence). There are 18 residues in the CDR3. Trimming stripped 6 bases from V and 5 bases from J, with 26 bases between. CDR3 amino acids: CASSPMRQGVVEDQPQHF. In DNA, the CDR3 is TGTGCCAGTAGCCCGATGAGGCAGGGAGTGGTTGAGGATCAGCCCCAGCATTTT.

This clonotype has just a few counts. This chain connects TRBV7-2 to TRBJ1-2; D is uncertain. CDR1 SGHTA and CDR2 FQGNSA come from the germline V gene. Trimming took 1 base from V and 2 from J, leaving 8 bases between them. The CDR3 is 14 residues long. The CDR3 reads CASSLDSSNYGYTF. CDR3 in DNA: TGTGCCAGCAGCTTAGATAGTTCGAACTATGGCTACACCTTC.

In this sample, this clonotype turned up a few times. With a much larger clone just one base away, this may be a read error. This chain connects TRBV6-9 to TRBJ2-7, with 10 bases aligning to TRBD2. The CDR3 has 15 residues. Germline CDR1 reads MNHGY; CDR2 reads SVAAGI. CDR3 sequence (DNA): TGTGCCAGCAGTTTTGGACTAGCGGACTCCTACGTGCAGTACTTC. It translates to CASSFGLADSYVQYF.

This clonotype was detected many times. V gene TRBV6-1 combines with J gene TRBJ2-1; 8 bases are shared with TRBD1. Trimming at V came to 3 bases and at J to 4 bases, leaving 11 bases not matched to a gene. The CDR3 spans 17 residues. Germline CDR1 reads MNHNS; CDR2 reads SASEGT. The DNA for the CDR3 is TGTGCCAGCAGTGACTCGTTCTCAGGGGGCTCATACAATGAGCAGTTCTTC. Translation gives CASSDSFSGGSYNEQFF.

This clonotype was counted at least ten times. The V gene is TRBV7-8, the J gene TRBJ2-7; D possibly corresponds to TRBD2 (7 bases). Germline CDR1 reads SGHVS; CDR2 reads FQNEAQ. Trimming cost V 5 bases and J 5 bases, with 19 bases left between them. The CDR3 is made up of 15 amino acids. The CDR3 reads CASSTGRGRTNEQYF. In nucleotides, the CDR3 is TGTGCCAGCAGCACAGGGCGGGGGCGCACGAACGAGCAGTACTTC.

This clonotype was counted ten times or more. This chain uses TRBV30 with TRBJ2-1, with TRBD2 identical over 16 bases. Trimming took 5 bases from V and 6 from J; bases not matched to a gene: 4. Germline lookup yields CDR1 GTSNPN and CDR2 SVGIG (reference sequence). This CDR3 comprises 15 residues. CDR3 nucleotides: TGTGCCTGGCGGGGACTAGCGGGAGGGGGCAATGAGCAGTTCTTC. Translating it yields CAWRGLAGGGNEQFF.

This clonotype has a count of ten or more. The CDR3: CSGGTGDGYTF. The CDR3 nucleotides read TGCAGCGGTGGGACAGGGGACGGCTACACCTTC. The chain has TRBV29-1 and TRBJ1-2; 10 bases fit TRBD1. Trimming at V came to 7 bases and at J to 8 bases, leaving 4 bases not matched to a gene. Looked up from germline, CDR1 is SQVTM and CDR2 is ANQGSEA. This CDR3 is built from 11 residues.

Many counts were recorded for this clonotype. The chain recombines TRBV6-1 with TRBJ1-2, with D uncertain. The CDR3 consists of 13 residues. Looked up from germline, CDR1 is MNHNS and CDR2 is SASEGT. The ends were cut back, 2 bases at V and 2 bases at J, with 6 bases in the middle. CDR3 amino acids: CASSEQQNYGYTF. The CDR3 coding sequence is TGTGCCAGCAGTGAACAGCAGAACTATGGCTACACCTTC.

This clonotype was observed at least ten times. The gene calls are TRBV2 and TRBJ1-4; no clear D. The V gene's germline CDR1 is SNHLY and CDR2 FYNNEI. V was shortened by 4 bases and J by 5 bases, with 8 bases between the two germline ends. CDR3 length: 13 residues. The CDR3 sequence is CASSVRLNEKLFF. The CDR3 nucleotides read TGTGCCAGCAGTGTCCGCCTAAATGAAAAACTGTTTTTT.

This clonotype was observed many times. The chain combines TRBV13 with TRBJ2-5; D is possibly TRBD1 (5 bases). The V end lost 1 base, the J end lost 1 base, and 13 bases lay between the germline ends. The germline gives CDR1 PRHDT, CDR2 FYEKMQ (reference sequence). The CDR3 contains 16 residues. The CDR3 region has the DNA TGTGCCAGCAGCTTAGCTTCGGACACCTCCCAAGAGACCCAGTACTTC. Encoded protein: CASSLASDTSQETQYF. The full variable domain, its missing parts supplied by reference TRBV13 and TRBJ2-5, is AAGVIQSPRHLIKEKRETATLKCYPIPRHDTVYWYQQGPGQDPQFLISFYEKMQSDKGSIPDRFSAQQFSDYHSELNMSSLELGDSALYFCASSLASDTSQETQYFGPGTRLLVL.